This TCR beta chain is from a study of CD8+CD57+ T cells in acquired aplastic anemia. Overall study context: DNA per sorted CD4+ or CD8+ sample ranged roughly 0.18 to 30 ug, averaging approximately 3.3 ug.

Patients picked for sequencing had shown CD8+CD57+ cell expansion detected by flow cytometry. CDR3 and TCR beta VDJ profiling relied on a genomic DNA template. TCRdb reprocessed the reads with MiXCR, giving one entry per CDR3 protein. The sample includes some 180,000 distinct CDR3 sequences, less than 65% of them seen just once. To note about this clonotype: Its antigen is not identified.

Study-level findings and limits: Comparison of patients with controls identified around 28 shared CD8+ CDR3 sequences.

V lost 1 base to trimming and J lost 7 bases; unmatched junction nucleotides: 3. The germline V gene has CDR1 SEHNR and CDR2 FQNEAQ (reference sequence). The CDR3 runs to 14 residues. The source of this sequence is a human donor with aplastic anemia. The chain employs TRBV7-9 and TRBJ1-4; TRBD1 aligns across 7 bases. The sequenced material came from sorted CD4+, CD8+, or CD8+CD57+ T cells (not recorded which) from PBMCs. The CDR3 bases are TGTGCCAGCAGCTTAGAGGGGGCGGGTGAAAAACTGTTTTTT. Its translation: CASSLEGAGEKLFF.